A selection of T cell receptor beta chains follows, all from one sample in a study of blood T cell repertoires in COVID-19. Clones were read by immunoSEQ multiplex PCR, and TCRdb kept only the in-frame ones, dropping some. The data show 250,000 or so clones, 89% seen once. The sequenced sample consisted of peripheral blood. The receptors derive from a woman aged 40 to 49 who had recovered from COVID-19. Both conserved end residues are part of each CDR3. The order of the fields is D gene, clone size, V gene, J gene, CDR3 protein, CDR3 DNA. A D gene is named only where the DNA matches it firmly. Only some rows state a clone size, as once, few, many or a class for expanded clones.

-	once	TRBV6-2/TRBV6-3	TRBJ2-1	CASSLTGYNEQFF	TGTGCCAGCAGTCTAACAGGGTACAATGAGCAGTTCTTC
-	-	TRBV30	TRBJ1-3	CAWHPQGGGNTIYF	TGTGCCTGGCACCCCCAGGGAGGAGGAAACACCATATATTTT
TRBD1	-	TRBV19	TRBJ1-2	CASSTTGGRFDGYTF	TGTGCCAGTAGTACGACAGGGGGCAGATTCGATGGCTACACCTTC
-	once	TRBV12-3/TRBV12-4	TRBJ1-3	CASSPGGENTIYF	TGTGCCAGCAGCCCGGGAGGGGAGAACACCATATATTTT
-	-	TRBV6-5	TRBJ2-6	CASSYKLPGANVLTF	TGTGCCAGCAGTTACAAGCTTCCCGGGGCCAACGTCCTGACTTTC
TRBD1	-	TRBV18	TRBJ1-5	CASSGDRGSQPQHF	TGTGCCAGCTCAGGGGACAGGGGGAGTCAGCCCCAGCATTTT
-	once	TRBV5-6	TRBJ2-7	CASSTQQGGEQYF	TGTGCCAGCAGCACACAACAGGGTGGCGAGCAGTACTTC
-	few	TRBV4-3	TRBJ2-1	CASSPTGTPSSYNEQFF	TGCGCCAGCAGCCCGACCGGGACACCTAGCTCCTACAATGAGCAGTTCTTC
TRBD2	-	TRBV6-5	TRBJ2-3	CAKRGGFTDTQYF	TGTGCGAAACGGGGGGGCTTCACAGATACGCAGTATTTT
-	-	TRBV4-3	TRBJ1-2	CASSPDGRGRNYGYTF	TGCGCCAGCAGCCCGGATGGGAGGGGACGGAACTATGGCTACACCTTC
TRBD1	-	TRBV5-6	TRBJ1-2	CASSSGGRSYGYTF	TGTGCCAGCAGCTCAGGGGGCAGGAGCTATGGCTACACCTTC
TRBD2	-	TRBV9	TRBJ2-1	CASSASGRSPHEQFF	TGTGCCAGCAGCGCCAGCGGGAGAAGTCCTCATGAGCAGTTCTTC
-	-	TRBV6-1	TRBJ1-1	CASSESQGRTEAFF	TGTGCCAGCAGTGAATCCCAGGGGCGCACTGAAGCTTTCTTT
-	-	TRBV7-9	TRBJ1-2	CASSRPLGGQINYGYTF	TGTGCCAGCAGCCGACCTCTCGGAGGACAGATCAACTATGGCTACACCTTC
-	-	TRBV19	TRBJ1-5	CASSTTYGGNQPQHF	TGTGCCAGTAGTACTACCTACGGGGGCAATCAGCCCCAGCATTTT
-	-	TRBV5-1	TRBJ2-6	CASSHTTSGANVLTF	TGCGCCAGCAGCCACACAACCTCTGGGGCCAACGTCCTGACTTTC
-	-	TRBV11-3	TRBJ2-1	CASSSPAGDEQFF	TGTGCCAGCAGCTCACCCGCCGGGGATGAGCAGTTCTTC